The sequence of this T cell receptor beta chain was determined in a study of T cell responses to AZD1222 COVID-19 vaccine. Study results and limitations: Seropositivity was recorded at baseline in only a handful of AZD1222 recipients. Repertoire samples came only from after the peak T cell response. Clonal diversity may have been underestimated, and the donors were mostly white British, with more females than males.

This clone was observed a single time. Antigen specificity is unknown. TCRdb's table, derived via immunoSEQ multiplex PCR, lists solely in-frame clones and lacks some. The data show about 63,000 clones, over 75% seen once. The sample here was peripheral blood, taken on day 0 of AZD1222 vaccination. The sequence came from an adult in good health.

This chain's CDR3 is CASSLFKTQPQHF. The CDR3 nucleotides read TGTGCCAGCAGTTTATTCAAAACTCAGCCCCAGCATTTT. V usage is TRBV27 and J usage is TRBJ1-5; D gene unclear. V was clipped by 1 base and J by 6 bases, with 7 bases between them. CDR3 length equals 13 residues. Per germline, CDR1 MNHEY and CDR2 SMNVEV (reference sequence).